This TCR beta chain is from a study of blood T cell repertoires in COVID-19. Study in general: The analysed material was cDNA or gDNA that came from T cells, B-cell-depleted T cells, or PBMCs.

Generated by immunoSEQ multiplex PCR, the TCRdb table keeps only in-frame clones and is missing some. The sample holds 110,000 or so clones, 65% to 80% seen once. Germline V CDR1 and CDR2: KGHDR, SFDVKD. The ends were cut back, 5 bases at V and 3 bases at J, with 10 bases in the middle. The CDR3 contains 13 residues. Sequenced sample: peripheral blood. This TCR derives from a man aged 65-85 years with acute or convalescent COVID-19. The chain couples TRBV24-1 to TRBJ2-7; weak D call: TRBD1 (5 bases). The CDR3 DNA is TGTGCCACCAGTGTGGCCCAGGGCTACGAGCAGTACTTC. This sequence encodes CATSVAQGYEQYF.